This T cell receptor (beta chain) was documented in a study of shared clonotypes between healthy human individuals. Per the study methods: Filtering differed since immunoSEQ provided only junctions, with no quality scores. TCRdb keeps only in-frame clones here, not all; method: immunoSEQ multiplex PCR. That table furnishes V, J and clone size, whereas the DNA furnished D and trimming. The sample lists roughly 2 million clones; 85% to 95% were seen once. Study outcomes and limitations: Shared clonotypes across all four donors exceeded non-shared ones in generation probability. Shared clonotypes: approximately 4.5% naive CD4, around 3.4% naive CD8, 2.3% memory CD4, 0.4% memory CD8.

Comments on this clone: Its target is not known.

CD45RO-negative CD8 cells positively selected for CCR7 made up the naive population, which excluded terminally differentiated effector memory CD45RA+ cells. CDR3 length equals 15 residues. V lost 0 bases and J 1 base, leaving 9 bases between the germline ends. CDR1 is SQVTM and CDR2 is ANQGSEA in the germline V gene. The sample comprised naive CD8+ T cells sorted from blood. The source is a man aged 18 to 30 in good health. The rearrangement joins TRBV29-1 to TRBJ2-2; tentative D call: TRBD2 (6 bases). CDR3 DNA sequence: TGCAGCGTTGAAGAGGAGGGGCTGAACACCGGGGAGCTGTTTTTT. Its protein is CSVEEEGLNTGELFF.